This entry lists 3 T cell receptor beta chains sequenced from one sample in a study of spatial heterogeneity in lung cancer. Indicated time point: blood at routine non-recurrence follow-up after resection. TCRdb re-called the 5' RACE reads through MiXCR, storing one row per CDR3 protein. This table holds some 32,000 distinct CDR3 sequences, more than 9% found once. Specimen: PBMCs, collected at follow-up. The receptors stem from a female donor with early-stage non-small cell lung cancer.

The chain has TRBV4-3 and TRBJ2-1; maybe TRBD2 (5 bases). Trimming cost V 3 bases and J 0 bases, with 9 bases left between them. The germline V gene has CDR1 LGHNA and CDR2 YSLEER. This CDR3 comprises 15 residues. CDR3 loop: CASSHEGRSYNEQFF. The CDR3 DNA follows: TGCGCCAGCAGCCATGAGGGCCGCTCCTACAATGAGCAGTTCTTC.

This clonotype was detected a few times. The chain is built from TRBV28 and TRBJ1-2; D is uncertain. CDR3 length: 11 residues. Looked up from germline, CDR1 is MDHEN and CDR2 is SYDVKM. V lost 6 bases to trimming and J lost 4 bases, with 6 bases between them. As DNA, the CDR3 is TGTGCCAGCAGAGGAAGCTATGGCTACACCTTC. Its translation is CASRGSYGYTF.

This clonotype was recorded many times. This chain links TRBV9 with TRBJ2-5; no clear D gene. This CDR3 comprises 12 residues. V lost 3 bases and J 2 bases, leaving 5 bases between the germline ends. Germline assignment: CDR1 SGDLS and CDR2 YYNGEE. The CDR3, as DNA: TGTGCCAGCAGCGGACCACAAGAGACCCAGTACTTC. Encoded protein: CASSGPQETQYF.